This TCR beta chain was sequenced in a study of blood T cell repertoires in COVID-19. Method: immunoSEQ multiplex PCR; TCRdb's copy keeps in-frame clones and lacks some. The sample holds roughly 26,000 clones, approximately 80% seen once. This clonotype originated in a human donor in a cohort sampled during active COVID-19. The sequencing sample was made of peripheral blood.

The CDR3 coding sequence is TGTGCCAGCAGCAAATGGGGACTAGCGGGCCGCTACGAGCAGTACTTC. Its protein is CASSKWGLAGRYEQYF. This sequence joins TRBV21-1 and TRBJ2-7; the D call in the table, TRBD2, was not verified against the DNA. TRBV21-1 is labeled a pseudogene. The CDR3 totals 16 residues.